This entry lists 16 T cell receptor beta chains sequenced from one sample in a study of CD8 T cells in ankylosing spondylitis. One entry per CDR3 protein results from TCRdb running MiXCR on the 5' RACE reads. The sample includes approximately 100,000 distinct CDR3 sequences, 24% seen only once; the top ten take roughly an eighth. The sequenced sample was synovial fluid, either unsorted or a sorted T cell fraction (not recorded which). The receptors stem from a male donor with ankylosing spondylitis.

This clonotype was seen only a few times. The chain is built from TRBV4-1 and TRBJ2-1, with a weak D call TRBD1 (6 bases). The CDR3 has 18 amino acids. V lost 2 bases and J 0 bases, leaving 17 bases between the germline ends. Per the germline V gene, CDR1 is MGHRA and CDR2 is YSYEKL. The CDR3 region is CASSQPGGATSSYNEQFF. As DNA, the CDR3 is TGCGCCAGCAGCCAACCTGGGGGCGCCACGAGCTCCTACAATGAGCAGTTCTTC.

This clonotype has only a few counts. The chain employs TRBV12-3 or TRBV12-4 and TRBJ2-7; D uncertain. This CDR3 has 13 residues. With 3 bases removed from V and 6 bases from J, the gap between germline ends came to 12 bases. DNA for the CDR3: TGTGCCAGCAGTTTGATGATCGCCGCCGAGCAGTACTTC. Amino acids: CASSLMIAAEQYF.

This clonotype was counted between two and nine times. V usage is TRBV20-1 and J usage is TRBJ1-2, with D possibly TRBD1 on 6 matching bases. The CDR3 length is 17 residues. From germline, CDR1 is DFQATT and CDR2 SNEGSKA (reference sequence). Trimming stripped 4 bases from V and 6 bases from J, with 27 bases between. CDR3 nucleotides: TGCAGTGCTATAGATTGGTATATGGGGGGCGAAGGGGATGGCTACACCTTC. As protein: CSAIDWYMGGEGDGYTF.

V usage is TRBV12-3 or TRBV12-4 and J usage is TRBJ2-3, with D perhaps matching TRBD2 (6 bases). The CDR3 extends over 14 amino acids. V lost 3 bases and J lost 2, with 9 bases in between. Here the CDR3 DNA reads TGTGCCAGCAGTTTGGCGGGATCCACAGATACGCAGTATTTT. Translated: CASSLAGSTDTQYF.

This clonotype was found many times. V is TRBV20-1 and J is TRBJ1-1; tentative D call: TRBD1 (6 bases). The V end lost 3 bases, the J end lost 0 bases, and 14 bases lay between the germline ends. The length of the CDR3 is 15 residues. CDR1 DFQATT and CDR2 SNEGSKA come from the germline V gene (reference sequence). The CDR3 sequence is CSASPTRGMNTEAFF. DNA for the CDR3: TGCAGTGCTAGCCCCACCAGGGGCATGAACACTGAAGCTTTCTTT.

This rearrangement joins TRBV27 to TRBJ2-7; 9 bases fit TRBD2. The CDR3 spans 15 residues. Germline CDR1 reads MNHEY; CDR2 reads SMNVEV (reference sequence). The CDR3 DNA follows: TGTGTCCCTAGAGTGCGGGAGGGCCAAATCTACGAGCAGTACGTC. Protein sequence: CVPRVREGQIYEQYV.

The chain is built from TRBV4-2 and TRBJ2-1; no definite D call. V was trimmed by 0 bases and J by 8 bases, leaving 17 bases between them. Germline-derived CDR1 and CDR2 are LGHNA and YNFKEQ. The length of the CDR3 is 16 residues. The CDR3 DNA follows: TGTGCCAGCAGCCAAGATAAAAGCGTTTCGGCCCATGAGCAGTTCTTC. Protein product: CASSQDKSVSAHEQFF.

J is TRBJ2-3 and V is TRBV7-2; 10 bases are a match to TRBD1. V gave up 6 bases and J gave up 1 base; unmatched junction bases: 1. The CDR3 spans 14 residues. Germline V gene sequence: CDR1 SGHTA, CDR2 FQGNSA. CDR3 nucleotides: TGTGCCAGCAGAGGGACAGGGGGCACAGATACGCAGTATTTT. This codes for CASRGTGGTDTQYF. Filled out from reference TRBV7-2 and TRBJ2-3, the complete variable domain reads GAGVSQSPSNKVTEKGKDVELRCDPISGHTALYWYRQSLGQGLEFLIYFQGNSAPDKSGLPSDRFSAERTGGSVSTLTIQRTQQEDSAVYLCASRGTGGTDTQYFGPGTRLTVL.

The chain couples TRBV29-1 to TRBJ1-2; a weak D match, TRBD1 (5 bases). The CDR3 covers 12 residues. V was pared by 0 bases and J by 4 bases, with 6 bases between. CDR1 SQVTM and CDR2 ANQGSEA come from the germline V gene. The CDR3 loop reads CSVEDGGYGYTF. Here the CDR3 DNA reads TGCAGCGTTGAAGATGGGGGCTATGGCTACACCTTC.

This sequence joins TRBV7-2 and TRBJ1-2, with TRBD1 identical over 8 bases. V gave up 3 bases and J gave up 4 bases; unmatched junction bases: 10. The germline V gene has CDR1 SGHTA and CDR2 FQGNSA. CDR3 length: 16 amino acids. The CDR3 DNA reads TGTGCCAGCAGCTTGGGGGGGACAGGCCGCGGCTATGGCTACACCTTC. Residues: CASSLGGTGRGYGYTF.

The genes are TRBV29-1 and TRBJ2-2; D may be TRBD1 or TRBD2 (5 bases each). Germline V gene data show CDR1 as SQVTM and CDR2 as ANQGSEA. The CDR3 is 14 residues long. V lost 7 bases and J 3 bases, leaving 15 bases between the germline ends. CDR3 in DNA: TGCAGCGCCCGGAAGGGGACGGACACCGGGGAGCTGTTTTTT. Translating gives CSARKGTDTGELFF.

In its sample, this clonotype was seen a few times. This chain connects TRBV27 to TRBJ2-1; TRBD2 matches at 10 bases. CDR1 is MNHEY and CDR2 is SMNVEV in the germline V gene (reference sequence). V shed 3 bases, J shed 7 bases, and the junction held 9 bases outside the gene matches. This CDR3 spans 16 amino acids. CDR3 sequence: CASSFSPSGSVNEQFF. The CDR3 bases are TGTGCCAGCAGTTTCTCGCCTAGCGGGAGTGTTAATGAGCAGTTCTTC.

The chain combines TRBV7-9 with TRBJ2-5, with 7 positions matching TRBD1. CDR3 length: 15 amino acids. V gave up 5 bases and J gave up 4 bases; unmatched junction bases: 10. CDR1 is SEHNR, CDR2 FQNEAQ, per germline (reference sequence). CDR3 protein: CASSRSPGGGETQYF. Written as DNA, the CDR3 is TGTGCCAGCAGCCGTAGTCCAGGGGGTGGAGAGACCCAGTACTTC. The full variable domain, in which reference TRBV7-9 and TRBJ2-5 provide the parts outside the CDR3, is DTGVSQNPRHKITKRGQNVTFRCDPISEHNRLYWYRQTLGQGPEFLTYFQNEAQLEKSRLLSDRFSAERPKGSFSTLEIQRTEQGDSAMYLCASSRSPGGGETQYFGPGTRLLVL.

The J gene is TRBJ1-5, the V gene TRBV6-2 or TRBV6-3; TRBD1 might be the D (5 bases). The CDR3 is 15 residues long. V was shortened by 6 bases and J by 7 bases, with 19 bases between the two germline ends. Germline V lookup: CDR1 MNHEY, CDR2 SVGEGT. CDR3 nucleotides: TGTGCCAGCAGCCGCTTTGGGGACGGAGGGCAGCCCCAGCATTTT. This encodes CASSRFGDGGQPQHF.

Here the CDR3 DNA reads TGTGCCAGCAGCTTAACATTCGGGGGAACTATTTCACCCCTCCACTTT. This gives the protein CASSLTFGGTISPLHF. The V call is TRBV7-9, the J call TRBJ1-6; maybe TRBD1 (5 bases). Per germline, CDR1 SEHNR and CDR2 FQNEAQ (reference sequence). This CDR3 has 16 amino acids. Trimming shortened V by 2 bases and J by 9 bases, and 17 bases separated the two germline ends.

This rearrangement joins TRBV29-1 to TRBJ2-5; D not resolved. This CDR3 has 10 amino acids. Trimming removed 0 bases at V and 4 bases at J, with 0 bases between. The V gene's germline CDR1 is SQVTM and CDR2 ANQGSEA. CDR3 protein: CSVEEETQYF. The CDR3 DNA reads TGCAGCGTTGAAGAAGAGACCCAGTACTTC.